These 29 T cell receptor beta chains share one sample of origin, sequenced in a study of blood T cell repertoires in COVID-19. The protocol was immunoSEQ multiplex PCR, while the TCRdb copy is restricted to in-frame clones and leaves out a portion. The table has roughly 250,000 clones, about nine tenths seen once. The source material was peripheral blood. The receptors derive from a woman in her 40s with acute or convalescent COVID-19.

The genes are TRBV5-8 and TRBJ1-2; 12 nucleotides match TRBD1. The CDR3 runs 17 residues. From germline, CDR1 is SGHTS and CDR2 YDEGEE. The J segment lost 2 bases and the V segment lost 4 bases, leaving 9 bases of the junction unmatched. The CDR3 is CASSPGTGGARNYGYTF. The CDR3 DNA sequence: TGTGCCAGCAGCCCCGGGACAGGGGGCGCGAGGAACTATGGCTACACCTTC.

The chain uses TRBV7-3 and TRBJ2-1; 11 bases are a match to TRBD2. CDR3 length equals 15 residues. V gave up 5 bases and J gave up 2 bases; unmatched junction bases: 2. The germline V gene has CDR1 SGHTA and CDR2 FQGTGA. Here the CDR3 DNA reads TGTGCCAGCAGCGTTAGCGGGGGGGCCTACAATGAGCAGTTCTTC. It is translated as CASSVSGGAYNEQFF.

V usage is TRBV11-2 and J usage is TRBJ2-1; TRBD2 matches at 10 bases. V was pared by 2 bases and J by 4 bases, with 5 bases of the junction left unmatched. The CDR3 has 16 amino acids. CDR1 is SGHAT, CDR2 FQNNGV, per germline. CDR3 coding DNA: TGTGCCAGCAGCTTAACACTAGCGGGGACGTACAATGAGCAGTTCTTC. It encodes CASSLTLAGTYNEQFF.

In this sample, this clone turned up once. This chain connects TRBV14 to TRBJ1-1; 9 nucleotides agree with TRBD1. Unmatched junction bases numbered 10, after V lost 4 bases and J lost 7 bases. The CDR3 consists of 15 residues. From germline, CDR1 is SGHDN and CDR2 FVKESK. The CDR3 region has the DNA TGTGCCAGCAGCCTTATCGGGGACAGGGCGGGTGAAGCTTTCTTT. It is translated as CASSLIGDRAGEAFF.

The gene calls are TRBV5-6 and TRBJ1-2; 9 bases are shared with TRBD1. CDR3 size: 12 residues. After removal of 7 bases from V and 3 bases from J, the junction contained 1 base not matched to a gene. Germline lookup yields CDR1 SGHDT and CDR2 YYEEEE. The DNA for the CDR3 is TGTGCCAGCGACAGGGGGGACTATGGCTACACCTTC. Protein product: CASDRGDYGYTF.

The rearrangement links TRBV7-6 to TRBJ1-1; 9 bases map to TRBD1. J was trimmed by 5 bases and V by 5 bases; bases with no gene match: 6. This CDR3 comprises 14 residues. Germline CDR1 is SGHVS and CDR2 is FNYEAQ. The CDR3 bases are TGTGCCAGCAGCCAAACAGGGGGCATTACTGAAGCTTTCTTT. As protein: CASSQTGGITEAFF.

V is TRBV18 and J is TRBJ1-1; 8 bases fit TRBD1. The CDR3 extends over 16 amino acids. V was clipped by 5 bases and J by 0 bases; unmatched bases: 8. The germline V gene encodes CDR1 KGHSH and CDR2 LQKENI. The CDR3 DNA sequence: TGTGCCAGCTCATCAGGGGGCTGGACCATGAACACTGAAGCTTTCTTT. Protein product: CASSSGGWTMNTEAFF. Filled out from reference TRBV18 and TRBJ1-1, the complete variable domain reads NAGVMQNPRHLVRRRGQEARLRCSPMKGHSHVYWYRQLPEEGLKFMVYLQKENIIDESGMPKERFSAEFPKEGPSILRIQQVVRGDSAAYFCASSSGGWTMNTEAFFGQGTRLTVV.

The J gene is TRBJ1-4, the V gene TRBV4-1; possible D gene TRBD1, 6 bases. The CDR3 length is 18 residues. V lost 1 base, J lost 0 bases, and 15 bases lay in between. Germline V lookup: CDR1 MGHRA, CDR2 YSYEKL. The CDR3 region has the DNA TGCGCCAGCAGCCAAGGCGAGAGGGGGTACGCAACTAATGAAAAACTGTTTTTT. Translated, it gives CASSQGERGYATNEKLFF.

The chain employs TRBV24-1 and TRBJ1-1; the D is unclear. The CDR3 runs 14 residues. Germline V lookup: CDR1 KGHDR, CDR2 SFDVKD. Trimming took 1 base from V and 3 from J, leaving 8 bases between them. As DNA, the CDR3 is TGTGCCACCAGTGATTTAGAGGCCCACACTGAAGCTTTCTTT. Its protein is CATSDLEAHTEAFF.

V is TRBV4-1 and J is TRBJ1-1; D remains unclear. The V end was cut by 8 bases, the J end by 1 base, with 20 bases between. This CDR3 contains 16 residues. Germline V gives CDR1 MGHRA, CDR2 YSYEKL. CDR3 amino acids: CASGSESGETNTEAFF. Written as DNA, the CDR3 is TGCGCCAGCGGATCGGAATCTGGAGAGACGAACACTGAAGCTTTCTTT.

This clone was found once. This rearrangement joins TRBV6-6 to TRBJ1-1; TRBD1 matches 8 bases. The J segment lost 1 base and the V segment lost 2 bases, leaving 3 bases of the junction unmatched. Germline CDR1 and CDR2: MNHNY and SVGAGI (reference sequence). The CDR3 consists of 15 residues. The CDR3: CASSYPTGANTEAFF. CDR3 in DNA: TGTGCCAGCAGTTACCCGACAGGGGCGAACACTGAAGCTTTCTTT.

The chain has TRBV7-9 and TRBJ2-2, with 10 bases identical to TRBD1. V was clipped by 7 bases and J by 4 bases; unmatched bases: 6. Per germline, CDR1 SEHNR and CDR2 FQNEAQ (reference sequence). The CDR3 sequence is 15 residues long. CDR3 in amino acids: CASTPGTGVTGELFF. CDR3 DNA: TGTGCCAGCACCCCCGGGACAGGGGTCACCGGGGAGCTGTTTTTT.

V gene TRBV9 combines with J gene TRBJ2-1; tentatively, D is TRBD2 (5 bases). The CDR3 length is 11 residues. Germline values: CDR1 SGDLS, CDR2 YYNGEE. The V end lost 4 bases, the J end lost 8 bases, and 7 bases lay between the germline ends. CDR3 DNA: TGTGCCAGCAGCCGGGGTCATGAGCAGTTCTTC. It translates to CASSRGHEQFF.

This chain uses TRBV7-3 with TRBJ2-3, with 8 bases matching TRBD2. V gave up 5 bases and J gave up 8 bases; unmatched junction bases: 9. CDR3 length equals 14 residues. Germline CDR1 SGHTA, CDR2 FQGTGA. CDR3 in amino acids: CASSTSPSGRTQYF. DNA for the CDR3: TGTGCCAGCAGCACAAGCCCTAGCGGGCGTACGCAGTATTTT. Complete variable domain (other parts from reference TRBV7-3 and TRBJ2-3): GAGVSQTPSNKVTEKGKYVELRCDPISGHTALYWYRQSLGQGPEFLIYFQGTGAADDSGLPNDRFFAVRPEGSVSTLKIQRTERGDSAVYLCASSTSPSGRTQYFGPGTRLTVL.

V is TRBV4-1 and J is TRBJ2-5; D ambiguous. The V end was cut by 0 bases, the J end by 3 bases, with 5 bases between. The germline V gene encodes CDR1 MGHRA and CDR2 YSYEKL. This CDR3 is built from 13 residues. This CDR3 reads CASSQEPKETQYF. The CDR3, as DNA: TGCGCCAGCAGCCAAGAACCTAAAGAGACCCAGTACTTC.

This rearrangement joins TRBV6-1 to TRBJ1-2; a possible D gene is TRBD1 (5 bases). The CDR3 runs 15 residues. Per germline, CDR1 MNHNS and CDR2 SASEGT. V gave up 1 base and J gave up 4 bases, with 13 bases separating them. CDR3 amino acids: CASSEGSGIVYGYTF. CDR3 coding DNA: TGTGCCAGCAGTGAAGGGTCAGGGATAGTCTATGGCTACACCTTC.

In DNA, the CDR3 is TGTGCCAGCAGCCAAGTAACAGGGGGGCACTATCGCTCTGGAAACACCATATATTTT. Translating gives CASSQVTGGHYRSGNTIYF. This chain uses TRBV3-1 (or the pseudogene TRBV3-2) with TRBJ1-3, with 8 bases that match TRBD1. V lost 1 base to trimming and J lost 0 bases; unmatched junction nucleotides: 11. This CDR3 region has 19 residues. CDR1 is LGHDT and CDR2 is YNNKEL in the germline V gene (reference sequence).

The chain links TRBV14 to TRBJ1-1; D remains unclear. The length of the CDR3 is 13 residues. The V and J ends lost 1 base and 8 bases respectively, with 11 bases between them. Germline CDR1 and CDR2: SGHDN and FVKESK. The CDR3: CASSQVSTSEAFF. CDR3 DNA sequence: TGTGCCAGCAGCCAAGTTTCGACTAGCGAAGCTTTCTTT.

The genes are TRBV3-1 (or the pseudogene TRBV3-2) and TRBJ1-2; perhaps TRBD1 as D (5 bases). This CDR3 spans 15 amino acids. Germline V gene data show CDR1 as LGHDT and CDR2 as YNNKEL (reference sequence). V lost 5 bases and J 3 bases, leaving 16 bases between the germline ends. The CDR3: CASSSPGRGYYGYTF. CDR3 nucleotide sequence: TGTGCCAGCAGCTCCCCGGGTCGGGGGTACTATGGCTACACCTTC.

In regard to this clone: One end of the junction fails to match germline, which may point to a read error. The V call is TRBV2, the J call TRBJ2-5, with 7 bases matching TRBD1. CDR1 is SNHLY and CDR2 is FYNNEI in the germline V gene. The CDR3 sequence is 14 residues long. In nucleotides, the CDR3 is TGTGCCAGCAGCGAAGGAAGGGGGCGCAAGACCCAGTACTTC. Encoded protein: CASSEGRGRKTQYF.

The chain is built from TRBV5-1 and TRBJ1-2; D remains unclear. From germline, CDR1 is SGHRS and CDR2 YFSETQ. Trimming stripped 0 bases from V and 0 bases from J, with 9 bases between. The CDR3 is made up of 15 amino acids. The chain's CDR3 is CASSLASRANYGYTF. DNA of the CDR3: TGCGCCAGCAGCTTGGCCTCTCGAGCTAACTATGGCTACACCTTC.

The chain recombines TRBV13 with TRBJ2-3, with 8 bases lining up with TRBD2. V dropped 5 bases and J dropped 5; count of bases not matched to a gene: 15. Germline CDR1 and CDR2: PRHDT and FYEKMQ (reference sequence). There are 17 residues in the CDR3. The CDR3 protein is CASSLSVSGGPVDTQYF. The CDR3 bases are TGTGCCAGCAGCCTCTCGGTTTCGGGGGGGCCGGTAGATACGCAGTATTTT.

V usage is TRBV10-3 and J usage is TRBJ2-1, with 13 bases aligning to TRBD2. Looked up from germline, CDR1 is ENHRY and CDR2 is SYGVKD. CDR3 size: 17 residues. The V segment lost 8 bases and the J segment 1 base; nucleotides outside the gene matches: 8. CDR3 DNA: TGTGCCATCGAGGGGACTAGCGGGGAAAGGTCCTACAATGAGCAGTTCTTC. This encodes CAIEGTSGERSYNEQFF.

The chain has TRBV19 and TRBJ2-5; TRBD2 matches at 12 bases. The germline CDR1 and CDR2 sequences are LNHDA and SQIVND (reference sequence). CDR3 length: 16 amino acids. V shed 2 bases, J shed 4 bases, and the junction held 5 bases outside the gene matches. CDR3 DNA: TGTGCCAGTAGTATATCGCTAGCGGGGGGGCGAGAGACCCAGTACTTC. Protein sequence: CASSISLAGGRETQYF.

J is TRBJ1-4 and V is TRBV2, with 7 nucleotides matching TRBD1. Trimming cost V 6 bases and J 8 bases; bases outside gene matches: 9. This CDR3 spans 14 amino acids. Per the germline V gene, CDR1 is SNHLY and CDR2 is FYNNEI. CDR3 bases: TGTGCCAGCAGCCGGGGACAGCGAGGCGAAAAACTGTTTTTT. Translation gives CASSRGQRGEKLFF.

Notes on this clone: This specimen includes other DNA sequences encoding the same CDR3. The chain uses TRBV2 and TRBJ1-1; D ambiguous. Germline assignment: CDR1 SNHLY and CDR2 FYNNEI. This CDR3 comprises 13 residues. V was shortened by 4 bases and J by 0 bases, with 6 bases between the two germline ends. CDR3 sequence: CASSVELNTEAFF. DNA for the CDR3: TGTGCCAGCAGTGTTGAGTTGAACACTGAAGCTTTCTTT.

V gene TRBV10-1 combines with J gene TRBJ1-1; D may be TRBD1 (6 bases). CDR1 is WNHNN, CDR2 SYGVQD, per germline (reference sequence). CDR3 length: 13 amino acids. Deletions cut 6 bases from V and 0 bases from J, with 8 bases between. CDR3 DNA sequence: TGCGCCAGCAGAGCAGGGGTGAACACTGAAGCTTTCTTT. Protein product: CASRAGVNTEAFF.

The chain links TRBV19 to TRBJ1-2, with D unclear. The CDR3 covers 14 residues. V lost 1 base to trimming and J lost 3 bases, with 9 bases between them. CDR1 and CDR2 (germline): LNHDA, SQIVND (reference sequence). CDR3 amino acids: CASSIGLGDYGYTF. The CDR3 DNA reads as TGTGCCAGTAGTATAGGACTGGGAGACTATGGCTACACCTTC.

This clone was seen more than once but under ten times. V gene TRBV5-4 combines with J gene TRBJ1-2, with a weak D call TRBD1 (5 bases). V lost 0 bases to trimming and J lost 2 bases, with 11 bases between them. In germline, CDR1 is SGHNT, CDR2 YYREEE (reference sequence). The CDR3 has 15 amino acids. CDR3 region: CASSLVGGTNYGYTF. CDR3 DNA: TGTGCCAGCAGCTTGGTAGGAGGGACCAACTATGGCTACACCTTC. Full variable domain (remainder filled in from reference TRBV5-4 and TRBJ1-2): ETGVTQSPTHLIKTRGQQVTLRCSSQSGHNTVSWYQQALGQGPQFIFQYYREEENGRGNFPPRFSGLQFPNYSSELNVNALELDDSALYLCASSLVGGTNYGYTFGSGTRLTVV.